This TCR beta chain was sequenced in a study of blood T cell repertoires in COVID-19 (dated by TCRdb to about 2020). For the wider study: Samples from collaborators originated in the United States, Italy and Spain and spanned both the acute and convalescent phases of COVID-19. The prospective study material was composed of cDNA or gDNA derived from T cells, B-cell-depleted T cells, or PBMCs. Deeply sampled blood TCRbeta repertoires from subjects exposed to, actively infected with, or recovered from COVID-19 were included in the dataset. The repertoires were made available in a free public database intended to serve as a resource for research on the immune response to SARS-CoV-2. Samples were obtained from the ongoing ImmuneRACE study (first 160 participants) and from 1,254 subjects provided by 6 global collaborators. The sample metadata nearly always contained a de-identified subject ID, COVID-19 status, age in years and sex. Where available, HLA class I and class II types were taken from metadata supplied by the sample provider and were not determined by assay-based typing.

V is reduced by 4 bases and J by 2 bases, leaving a spacing of 11 bases between them. The germline V gene encodes CDR1 LNHDA and CDR2 SQIVND (reference sequence). The CDR3 runs 14 amino acids, cysteine and phenylalanine included. The read is trimmed to its CDR3 DNA, 42 bases read in frame from base 1. Collaborating institutions collected whole blood in K2EDTA tubes following their own protocols. For TCRbeta analysis, collaborators shipped samples in one of three forms: frozen whole blood, isolated PBMCs, or DNA extracted from either of those sample types. About this clone: What this receptor recognizes is not known. Base qualities are missing; no much larger clone stands one base away. Other DNA sequences in this specimen translate into the identical CDR3.

The immunoSEQ Assay, a bias-controlled multiplex PCR, was used to amplify TCRbeta CDR3 regions from genomic DNA. Processing in the source paper ran as follows. The number of nucleated cells in each sample was estimated by amplification of reference gene primers within the assay. To quantify the absolute abundance of each unique TCRbeta CDR3 rearrangement, sequence reads were collapsed and filtered. For each sample, productive Simpson clonality was calculated as the square root of Simpson's diversity index across productive rearrangements. TCRdb's version of the immuneACCESS table is confined to in-frame rearrangements and falls short of the full clone set. An unresolved V gene accounts for under half of the shortfall where checked; the remainder is of unknown origin. From that table come the V and J calls and clone size; the DNA was used to work out D and trimming. The sample table lists 120,000 or so clones, around 82% of them with a count of one. Approximately 5.8% of the sample is taken by the ten largest.

Broad study findings and their caveats: How much clinical and demographic metadata was included differed by source and by participant, and the metadata was provided uncurated.

This TCR derives from a man older than 75 with active or convalescent COVID-19. This chain joins TRBV19 to TRBJ1-2; a tentative D match to TRBD1 spans 6 bases. The sequencing sample was made of peripheral blood. The DNA sequence is TGTGCCAGTAGTACATCGACAGGAAACTATGGCTACACCTTC. This gives the protein CASSTSTGNYGYTF.